One and the same sample provided the 27 T cell receptor beta chains below, sequenced in a study of cytomegalovirus exposure and HLA in healthy donors. Generated by immunoSEQ multiplex PCR, the TCRdb table keeps only in-frame clones and is missing some. The data contain fewer than 200,000 clones, 85% of them singletons. Material: PBMCs. Receptors were obtained from a man between 18 and 35 years old in good health and CMV-seropositive.

The chain combines TRBV27 with TRBJ2-3; weak D call: TRBD2 (6 bases). V was cut by 1 base and J by 0 bases, with 8 bases left in between. Germline CDR1 is MNHEY and CDR2 is SMNVEV (reference sequence). The CDR3 extends over 15 amino acids. CDR3 nucleotides: TGTGCCAGCAGTTTATTGGGGACTAGCACAGATACGCAGTATTTT. Its translation: CASSLLGTSTDTQYF.

The genes are TRBV7-9 and TRBJ1-4; D is possibly TRBD1 (6 bases). The CDR3 is 12 residues long. V lost 11 bases and J 5 bases, leaving 12 bases between the germline ends. Germline V gene data show CDR1 as SEHNR and CDR2 as FQNEAQ (reference sequence). The CDR3: CAGRTENEKLFF. DNA for the CDR3: TGTGCCGGCCGGACAGAGAATGAAAAACTGTTTTTT. The complete variable domain, with remaining parts taken from reference TRBV7-9 and TRBJ1-4, reads DTGVSQNPRHKITKRGQNVTFRCDPISEHNRLYWYRQTLGQGPEFLTYFQNEAQLEKSRLLSDRFSAERPKGSFSTLEIQRTEQGDSAMYLCAGRTENEKLFFGSGTQLSVL.

The V and J genes are TRBV2 and TRBJ1-3; 9 bases are a match to TRBD1. The ends lost 8 bases at V and 2 bases at J; junction bases unmatched: 7. CDR1 SNHLY and CDR2 FYNNEI come from the germline V gene. This CDR3 comprises 15 residues. This CDR3 is CASPGQGQAGNTIYF. CDR3 sequence (DNA): TGTGCCAGCCCTGGACAGGGGCAAGCTGGAAACACCATATATTTT.

J is TRBJ2-3 and V is TRBV10-1; the match to TRBD2 covers 7 bases. Trimming took 6 bases from V and 2 from J; bases not matched to a gene: 14. This CDR3 is built from 17 residues. The germline V gene has CDR1 WNHNN and CDR2 SYGVQD (reference sequence). Here the CDR3 DNA reads TGCGCCAGCAGCCGGGGGGAACAGGTGACTTACACAGATACGCAGTATTTT. It is translated as CASSRGEQVTYTDTQYF.

This clone was observed once. The chain has TRBV5-4 and TRBJ2-5; 14 nucleotides align to TRBD2. The trim removed 3 bases at V and 2 bases at J, leaving 6 bases unmatched. This CDR3 spans 17 amino acids. Germline V gene sequence: CDR1 SGHNT, CDR2 YYREEE (reference sequence). The CDR3 DNA is TGTGCCAGCAGCTCGGGACTAGCGGGAGCTACACAAGAGACCCAGTACTTC. This codes for CASSSGLAGATQETQYF. Together with reference TRBV5-4 and TRBJ2-5, the CDR3 gives the full variable domain: ETGVTQSPTHLIKTRGQQVTLRCSSQSGHNTVSWYQQALGQGPQFIFQYYREEENGRGNFPPRFSGLQFPNYSSELNVNALELDDSALYLCASSSGLAGATQETQYFGPGTRLLVL.

This clone occurred once. The chain employs TRBV5-1 and TRBJ1-5; D not resolved. Trimming cost V 4 bases and J 1 base, with 18 bases left between them. Germline V lookup: CDR1 SGHRS, CDR2 YFSETQ. The CDR3 spans 17 residues. The CDR3 coding sequence is TGCGCCAGCAGCATCCTCCCGGTGGGCACCAGCAATCAGCCCCAGCATTTT. Residues: CASSILPVGTSNQPQHF.

The chain couples TRBV27 to TRBJ1-2, with 8 bases matching TRBD1. V was pared by 4 bases and J by 8 bases, with 9 bases of the junction left unmatched. This CDR3 spans 14 amino acids. Germline CDR1 is MNHEY and CDR2 is SMNVEV (reference sequence). The CDR3 is CASSSRDRTVGYTF. The CDR3 DNA reads TGTGCCAGCAGTTCCCGGGACAGGACCGTCGGCTACACCTTC.

The chain couples TRBV9 to TRBJ2-7; D not resolved. V lost 0 bases and J lost 6, with 10 bases in between. The CDR3 sequence is 13 residues long. Germline V gene lookup returns CDR1 SGDLS and CDR2 YYNGEE. In DNA form, the CDR3 reads TGTGCCAGCAGCGTAGAAGCTTCCGGCGAGCAGTACTTC. Protein sequence: CASSVEASGEQYF.

V is TRBV28 and J is TRBJ2-1; a possible D gene is TRBD1 (6 bases). V lost 8 bases to trimming and J lost 1 base, with 15 bases between them. The CDR3 has 15 amino acids. Germline V gives CDR1 MDHEN, CDR2 SYDVKM. In nucleotides, the CDR3 is TGTGCCAGCCACTTCGACAGGATTTCCTACAATGAGCAGTTCTTC. It translates to CASHFDRISYNEQFF. Complete variable domain (other parts from reference TRBV28 and TRBJ2-1): DVKVTQSSRYLVKRTGEKVFLECVQDMDHENMFWYRQDPGLGLRLIYFSYDVKMKEKGDIPEGYSVSREKKERFSLILESASTNQTSMYLCASHFDRISYNEQFFGPGTRLTVL.

This clone was seen only a few times. The chain recombines TRBV4-1 with TRBJ2-5; 9 bases match TRBD2. The CDR3 contains 16 residues. Germline V gives CDR1 MGHRA, CDR2 YSYEKL. The ends lost 1 base at V and 1 base at J; junction bases unmatched: 4. CDR3 residues: CASSQVGSGGQETQYF. The DNA for the CDR3 is TGCGCCAGCAGCCAAGTAGGTAGCGGGGGCCAAGAGACCCAGTACTTC.

The chain joins TRBV5-6 to TRBJ2-7; tentative D call: TRBD2 (5 bases). V was shortened by 4 bases and J by 3 bases, with 20 bases between the two germline ends. The CDR3 sequence is 16 residues long. Germline V gene data show CDR1 as SGHDT and CDR2 as YYEEEE. The CDR3 DNA sequence: TGTGCCAGCAGCCGACTCCTCTTTAGCGAAAACTACGAGCAGTACTTC. This encodes CASSRLLFSENYEQYF.

This chain's CDR3 is CASSLAPTGLSGNTIYF. DNA for the CDR3: TGCGCCAGCAGCTTAGCGCCGACAGGACTCTCTGGAAACACCATATATTTT. V and J are TRBV5-1 and TRBJ1-3, with D possibly matching TRBD1 (6 bases). Germline V gene data show CDR1 as SGHRS and CDR2 as YFSETQ. V lost 2 bases and J 0 bases, leaving 15 bases between the germline ends. The CDR3 loop spans 17 amino acids.

The chain carries TRBV28 and TRBJ2-5; 9 bases fit TRBD1. The germline gives CDR1 MDHEN, CDR2 SYDVKM. J lost 0 bases, V lost 6 bases, and 8 bases had no gene match. This CDR3 is 16 amino acids long. The CDR3 loop is CASRYRTGGYQETQYF. CDR3 in DNA: TGTGCCAGCAGATACCGAACAGGGGGCTACCAAGAGACCCAGTACTTC. The full variable domain, completed using reference TRBV28 and TRBJ2-5, is DVKVTQSSRYLVKRTGEKVFLECVQDMDHENMFWYRQDPGLGLRLIYFSYDVKMKEKGDIPEGYSVSREKKERFSLILESASTNQTSMYLCASRYRTGGYQETQYFGPGTRLLVL.

CDR3 amino acids: CASRLQGKETQYF. The CDR3 DNA is TGTGCCAGCAGATTACAGGGGAAAGAGACCCAGTACTTC. The chain links TRBV28 to TRBJ2-5, with 7 bases that match TRBD1. J lost 3 bases, V lost 6 bases, and 4 bases had no gene match. CDR1 and CDR2 (germline): MDHEN, SYDVKM. The CDR3 is 13 amino acids. The whole variable domain, filled in from reference TRBV28 and TRBJ2-5, reads DVKVTQSSRYLVKRTGEKVFLECVQDMDHENMFWYRQDPGLGLRLIYFSYDVKMKEKGDIPEGYSVSREKKERFSLILESASTNQTSMYLCASRLQGKETQYFGPGTRLLVL.

The table lists this clone with a count of one. This sequence joins TRBV7-9 and TRBJ2-3; 8 bases map to TRBD1. The CDR3 has 16 residues. Germline V gives CDR1 SEHNR, CDR2 FQNEAQ (reference sequence). J was trimmed by 3 bases and V by 5 bases; bases with no gene match: 10. Written as DNA, the CDR3 is TGTGCCAGCAGCCGCAGATCTCAGGGGGCAACAGATACGCAGTATTTT. As protein: CASSRRSQGATDTQYF.

This rearrangement joins TRBV6-5 to TRBJ2-3; D may be TRBD1 (5 bases). Germline CDR1 MNHEY, CDR2 SVGAGI. The V end was cut by 2 bases, the J end by 3 bases, with 9 bases between. The CDR3 has 14 amino acids. CDR3 bases: TGTGCCAGCAGTTACACGGCAGGGACAGATACGCAGTATTTT. It is translated as CASSYTAGTDTQYF.

This clone has more than one count but fewer than ten. This rearrangement joins TRBV28 to TRBJ1-2; TRBD1 matches at 9 bases. The CDR3 covers 13 residues. From germline, CDR1 is MDHEN and CDR2 SYDVKM. V shed 6 bases and J 5 bases; nucleotides not matched to a gene: 4. The CDR3 sequence is CASSRGQGYGYTF. Here the CDR3 DNA reads TGTGCCAGCAGCCGGGGACAGGGTTATGGCTACACCTTC.

CDR3 amino acids: CASSRLLADHAYEQYF. The CDR3 DNA reads as TGTGCCAGCAGCCGACTTTTGGCAGATCATGCATACGAGCAGTACTTC. The V gene is TRBV4-2, the J gene TRBJ2-7; D is unclear. The CDR3 sequence is 16 residues long. The ends were cut back, 4 bases at V and 4 bases at J, with 20 bases in the middle. CDR1 and CDR2 from the germline V gene are LGHNA and YNFKEQ.

This sequence joins TRBV7-8 and TRBJ1-1; tentative D call: TRBD1 (5 bases). This CDR3 contains 13 residues. V lost 3 bases to trimming and J lost 6 bases, with 11 bases between them. From germline, CDR1 is SGHVS and CDR2 FQNEAQ. This CDR3 is CASSLGGNAEAFF. DNA of the CDR3: TGTGCCAGCAGCTTGGGGGGGAATGCTGAAGCTTTCTTT.

The CDR3 protein is CASSPHRDMNTQYF. CDR3 nucleotides: TGTGCCAGCAGCCCCCACCGGGACATGAATACGCAGTATTTT. V gene TRBV28 combines with J gene TRBJ2-3; a possible D gene is TRBD1 (6 bases). The CDR3 has 14 residues. Per germline, CDR1 MDHEN and CDR2 SYDVKM. Trimming took 6 bases from V and 7 from J, leaving 17 bases between them.

This clone was detected a few times. The chain has TRBV28 and TRBJ1-2; D not resolved. From germline, CDR1 is MDHEN and CDR2 SYDVKM. The CDR3 is 14 residues long. Trimming stripped 8 bases from V and 0 bases from J, with 13 bases between. DNA for the CDR3: TGTGCCAGCCAACTCCAGGCAGCTAACTATGGCTACACCTTC. It is translated as CASQLQAANYGYTF.

The V and J genes are TRBV29-1 and TRBJ1-1, with D possibly TRBD1 on 5 matching bases. Germline-derived CDR1 and CDR2 are SQVTM and ANQGSEA. This CDR3 is 17 amino acids long. With 7 bases removed from V and 2 bases from J, the gap between germline ends came to 26 bases. Written as DNA, the CDR3 is TGCAGCGCATTTGGGGACGGGGGAGAAGGGGCTAACACTGAAGCTTTCTTT. It codes for CSAFGDGGEGANTEAFF.

This clone was found once. The same CDR3 is also encoded by other DNA sequences in this sample. V usage is TRBV6-5 and J usage is TRBJ2-3; perhaps TRBD2 as D (5 bases). Germline CDR1 MNHEY, CDR2 SVGAGI. CDR3 length: 14 residues. The V gene lost 2 bases and the J gene lost 3 bases, with 9 bases spanning the gap. The CDR3: CASSYIGGTDTQYF. CDR3 DNA sequence: TGTGCCAGCAGTTACATCGGAGGAACAGATACGCAGTATTTT.

This clone showed up just once. The chain couples TRBV30 to TRBJ2-7; D may be TRBD2 (6 bases). CDR3 length: 13 amino acids. Germline V lookup: CDR1 GTSNPN, CDR2 SVGIG (reference sequence). Trimming took 4 bases from V and 1 from J, leaving 11 bases between them. The chain's CDR3 is CAWNAGRSYEQYF. In DNA, the CDR3 is TGTGCCTGGAACGCAGGGAGGTCCTACGAGCAGTACTTC.

The V call is TRBV10-2, the J call TRBJ2-1; 15 bases match TRBD2. Germline lookup yields CDR1 WSHSY and CDR2 SAAADI. After removal of 9 bases from V and 0 bases from J, the junction contained 6 bases not matched to a gene. CDR3 length: 17 residues. The CDR3 nucleotides read TGCGCCAGGGGACTAGCGGGGGGACCCAGCTCCTACAATGAGCAGTTCTTC. It encodes CARGLAGGPSSYNEQFF.

The CDR3 sequence: CAWRDLRYEQYF. The DNA for the CDR3 is TGTGCCTGGAGGGACTTACGCTACGAGCAGTACTTC. The V and J genes are TRBV30 and TRBJ2-7, with a possible D match to TRBD2 (5 bases). With 3 bases removed from V and 3 bases from J, the gap between germline ends came to 9 bases. This CDR3 has 12 amino acids. Germline V lookup: CDR1 GTSNPN, CDR2 SVGIG (reference sequence).

The V call is TRBV6-4, the J call TRBJ1-1; TRBD1 is a possible D gene (5 bases). The CDR3 is 12 amino acids. Germline V gives CDR1 MRHNA, CDR2 SNTAGT. V was pared by 6 bases and J by 4 bases, with 9 bases between. The CDR3 is CASRGEGTEAFF. The CDR3 nucleotides are TGTGCCAGCAGGGGGGAGGGCACTGAAGCTTTCTTT.